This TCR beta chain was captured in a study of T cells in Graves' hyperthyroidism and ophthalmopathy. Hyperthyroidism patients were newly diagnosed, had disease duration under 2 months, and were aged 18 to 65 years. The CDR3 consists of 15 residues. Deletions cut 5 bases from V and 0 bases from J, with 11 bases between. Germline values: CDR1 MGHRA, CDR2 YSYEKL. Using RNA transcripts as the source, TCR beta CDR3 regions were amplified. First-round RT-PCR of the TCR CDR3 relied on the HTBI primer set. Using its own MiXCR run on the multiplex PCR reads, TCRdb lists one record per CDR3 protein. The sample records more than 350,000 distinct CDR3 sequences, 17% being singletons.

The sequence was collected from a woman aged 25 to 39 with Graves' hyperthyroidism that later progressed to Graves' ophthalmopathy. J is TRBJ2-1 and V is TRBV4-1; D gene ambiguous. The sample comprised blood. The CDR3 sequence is CASSSPGRSYNEQFF. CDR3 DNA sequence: TGCGCCAGCAGCTCCCCGGGCCGCTCCTACAATGAGCAGTTCTTC.